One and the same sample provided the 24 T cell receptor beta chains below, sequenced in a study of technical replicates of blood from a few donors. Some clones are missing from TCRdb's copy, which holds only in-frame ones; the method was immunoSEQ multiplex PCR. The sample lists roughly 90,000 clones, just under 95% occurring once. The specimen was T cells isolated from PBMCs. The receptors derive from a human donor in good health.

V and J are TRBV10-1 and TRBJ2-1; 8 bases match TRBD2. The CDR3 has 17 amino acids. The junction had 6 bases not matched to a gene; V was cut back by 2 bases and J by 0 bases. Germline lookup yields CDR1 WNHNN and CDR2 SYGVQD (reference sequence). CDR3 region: CASSEVRSGSSYNEQFF. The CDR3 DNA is TGCGCCAGCAGTGAGGTCCGCAGCGGGAGCTCCTACAATGAGCAGTTCTTC.

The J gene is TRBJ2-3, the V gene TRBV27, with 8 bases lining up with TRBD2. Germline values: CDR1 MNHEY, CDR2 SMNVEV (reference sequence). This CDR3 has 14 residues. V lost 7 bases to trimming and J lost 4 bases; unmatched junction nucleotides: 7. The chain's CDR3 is CASINLAGADTQYF. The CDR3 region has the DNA TGTGCCAGCATAAACCTAGCGGGTGCAGATACGCAGTATTTT.

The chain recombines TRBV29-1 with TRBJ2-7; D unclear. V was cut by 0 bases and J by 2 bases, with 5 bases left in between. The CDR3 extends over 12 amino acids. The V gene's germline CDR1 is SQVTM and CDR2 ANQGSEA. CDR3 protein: CSVEDITYEQYF. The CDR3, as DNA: TGCAGCGTTGAAGATATTACCTACGAGCAGTACTTC.

The CDR3 is CASSLQKSGNPYEQYF. CDR3 coding DNA: TGCGCCAGCAGCCTCCAGAAGAGCGGGAACCCCTACGAGCAGTACTTC. The rearrangement joins TRBV4-1 to TRBJ2-7; 7 bases match TRBD2. Germline V gene data show CDR1 as MGHRA and CDR2 as YSYEKL. Unmatched junction bases numbered 11, after V lost 4 bases and J lost 2 bases. The CDR3 is 16 amino acids.

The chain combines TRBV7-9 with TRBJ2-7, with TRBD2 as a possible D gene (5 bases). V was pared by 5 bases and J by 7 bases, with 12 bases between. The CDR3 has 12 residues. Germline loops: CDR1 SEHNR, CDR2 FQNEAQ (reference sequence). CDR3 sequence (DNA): TGTGCCAGCAGCCCGCTTCCGGGGGAGCAGTACTTC. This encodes CASSPLPGEQYF.

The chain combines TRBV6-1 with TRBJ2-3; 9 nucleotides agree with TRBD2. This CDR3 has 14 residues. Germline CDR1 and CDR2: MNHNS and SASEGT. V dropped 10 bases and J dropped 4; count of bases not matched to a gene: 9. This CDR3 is CATFSGSGADTQYF. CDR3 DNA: TGTGCCACCTTTAGCGGGAGCGGAGCAGATACGCAGTATTTT.

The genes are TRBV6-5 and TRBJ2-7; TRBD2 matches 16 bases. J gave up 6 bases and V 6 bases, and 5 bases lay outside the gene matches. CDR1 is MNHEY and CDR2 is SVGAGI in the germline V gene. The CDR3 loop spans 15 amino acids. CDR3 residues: CASRGTSGGAFEQYF. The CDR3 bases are TGTGCCAGCAGAGGGACTAGCGGGGGGGCGTTCGAGCAGTACTTC.

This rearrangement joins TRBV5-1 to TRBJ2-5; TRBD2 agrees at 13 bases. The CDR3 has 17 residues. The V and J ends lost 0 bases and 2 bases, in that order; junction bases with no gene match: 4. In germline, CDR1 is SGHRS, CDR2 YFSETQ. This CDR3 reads CASSLGLAGGPQETQYF. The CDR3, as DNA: TGCGCCAGCAGCTTGGGACTAGCGGGAGGCCCACAAGAGACCCAGTACTTC.

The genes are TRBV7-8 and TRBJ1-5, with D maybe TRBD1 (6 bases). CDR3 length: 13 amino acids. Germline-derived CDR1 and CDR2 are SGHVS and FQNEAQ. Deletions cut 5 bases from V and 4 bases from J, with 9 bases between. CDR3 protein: CASSLQGNQPQHF. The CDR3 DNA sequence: TGTGCCAGCAGCCTCCAGGGGAATCAGCCCCAGCATTTT.

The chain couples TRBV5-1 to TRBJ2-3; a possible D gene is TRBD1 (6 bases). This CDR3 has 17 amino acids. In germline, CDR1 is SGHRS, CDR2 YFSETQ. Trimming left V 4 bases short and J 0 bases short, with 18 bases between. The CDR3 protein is CASSRDRTAISTDTQYF. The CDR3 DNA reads TGCGCCAGCAGCCGTGATCGGACAGCCATTAGCACAGATACGCAGTATTTT.

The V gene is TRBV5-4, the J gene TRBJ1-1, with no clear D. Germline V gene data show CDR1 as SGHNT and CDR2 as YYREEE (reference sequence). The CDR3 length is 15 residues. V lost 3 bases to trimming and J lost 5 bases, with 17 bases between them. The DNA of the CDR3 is TGTGCCAGCAGCTCAATTAGTTTCGAGGAAACTGAAGCTTTCTTT. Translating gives CASSSISFEETEAFF.

As DNA, the CDR3 is TGCGCCAGCAGCCCCGGGACAGGGGGCACTGAAGCTTTCTTT. Its translation: CASSPGTGGTEAFF. The V gene is TRBV4-1, the J gene TRBJ1-1; 11 bases map to TRBD1. The CDR3 has 14 amino acids. In germline, CDR1 is MGHRA, CDR2 YSYEKL. The junction had 2 bases not matched to a gene; V was cut back by 4 bases and J by 4 bases.

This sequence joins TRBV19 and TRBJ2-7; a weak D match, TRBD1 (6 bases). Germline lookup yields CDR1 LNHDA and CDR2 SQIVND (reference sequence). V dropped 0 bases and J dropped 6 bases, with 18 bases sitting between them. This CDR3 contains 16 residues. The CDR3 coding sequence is TGTGCCAGTAGTATAGAAGCGGAAACAGGGAGAAGCGAGCAGTACTTC. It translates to CASSIEAETGRSEQYF.

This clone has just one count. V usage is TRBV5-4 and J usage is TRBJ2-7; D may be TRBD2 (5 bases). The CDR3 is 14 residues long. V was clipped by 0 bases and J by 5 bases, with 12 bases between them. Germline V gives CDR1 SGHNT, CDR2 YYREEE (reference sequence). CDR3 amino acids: CASSLEEAIHEQYF. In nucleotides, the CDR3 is TGTGCCAGCAGCTTGGAGGAGGCGATCCACGAGCAGTACTTC.

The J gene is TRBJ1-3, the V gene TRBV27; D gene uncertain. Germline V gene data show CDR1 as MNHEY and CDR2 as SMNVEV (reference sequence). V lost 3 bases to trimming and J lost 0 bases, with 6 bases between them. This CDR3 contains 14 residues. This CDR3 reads CASSFSDSGNTIYF. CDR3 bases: TGTGCCAGCAGTTTCAGTGACTCTGGAAACACCATATATTTT.

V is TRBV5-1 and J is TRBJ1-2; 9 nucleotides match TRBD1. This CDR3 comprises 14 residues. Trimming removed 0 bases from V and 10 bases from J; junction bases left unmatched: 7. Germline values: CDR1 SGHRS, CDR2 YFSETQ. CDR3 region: CASSLAVTGGYYTF. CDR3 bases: TGCGCCAGCAGCTTGGCTGTGACAGGGGGTTACTACACCTTC.

CDR3 loop: CASSLGTGGNYGYTF. CDR3 bases: TGTGCCAGTAGCCTCGGGACAGGGGGCAACTATGGCTACACCTTC. V is TRBV19 and J is TRBJ1-2; TRBD1 matches at 12 bases. J lost 2 bases, V lost 6 bases, and 4 bases had no gene match. CDR3 length equals 15 residues. Germline V gene data show CDR1 as LNHDA and CDR2 as SQIVND (reference sequence).

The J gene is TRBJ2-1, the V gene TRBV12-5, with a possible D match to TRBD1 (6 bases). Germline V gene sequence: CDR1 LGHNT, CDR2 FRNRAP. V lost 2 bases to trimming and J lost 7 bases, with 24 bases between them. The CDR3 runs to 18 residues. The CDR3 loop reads CASGLILPQGLKNNEQFF. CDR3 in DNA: TGTGCTAGTGGTTTGATCCTACCACAGGGCCTAAAGAATAATGAGCAGTTCTTC.

DNA for the CDR3: TGTGCCATCAAATGGGGAGCGAACACCGGGGAGCTGTTTTTT. Protein: CAIKWGANTGELFF. The chain joins TRBV19 to TRBJ2-2, with D maybe TRBD2 (5 bases). Looked up from germline, CDR1 is LNHDA and CDR2 is SQIVND (reference sequence). V shed 10 bases and J shed 0 bases, with 12 bases lying between them. The CDR3 sequence is 14 residues long. The full variable domain, rest sourced from reference TRBV19 and TRBJ2-2, is DGGITQSPKYLFRKEGQNVTLSCEQNLNHDAMYWYRQDPGQGLRLIYYSQIVNDFQKGDIAEGYSVSREKKESFPLTVTSAQKNPTAFYLCAIKWGANTGELFFGEGSRLTVL.

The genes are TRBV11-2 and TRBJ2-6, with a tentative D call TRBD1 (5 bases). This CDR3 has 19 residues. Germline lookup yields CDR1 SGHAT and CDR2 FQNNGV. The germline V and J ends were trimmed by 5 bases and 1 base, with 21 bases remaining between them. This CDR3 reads CASSQTTVIRVSGANVLTF. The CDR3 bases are TGTGCCAGCAGCCAGACGACAGTTATAAGAGTTTCTGGGGCCAACGTCCTGACTTTC. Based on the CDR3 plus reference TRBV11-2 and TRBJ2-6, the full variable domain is EAGVAQSPRYKIIEKRQSVAFWCNPISGHATLYWYQQILGQGPKLLIQFQNNGVVDDSQLPKDRFSAERLKGVDSTLKIQPAKLEDSAVYLCASSQTTVIRVSGANVLTFGAGSRLTVL.

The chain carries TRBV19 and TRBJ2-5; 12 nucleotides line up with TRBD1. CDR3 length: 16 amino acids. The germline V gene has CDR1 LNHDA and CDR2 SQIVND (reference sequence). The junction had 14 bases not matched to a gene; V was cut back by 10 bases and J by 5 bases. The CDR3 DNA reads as TGTGCCACCACAAAGGGGGACAGGGGGCTCAGTGAGACCCAGTACTTC. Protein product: CATTKGDRGLSETQYF. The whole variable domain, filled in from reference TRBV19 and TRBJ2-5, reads DGGITQSPKYLFRKEGQNVTLSCEQNLNHDAMYWYRQDPGQGLRLIYYSQIVNDFQKGDIAEGYSVSREKKESFPLTVTSAQKNPTAFYLCATTKGDRGLSETQYFGPGTRLLVL.

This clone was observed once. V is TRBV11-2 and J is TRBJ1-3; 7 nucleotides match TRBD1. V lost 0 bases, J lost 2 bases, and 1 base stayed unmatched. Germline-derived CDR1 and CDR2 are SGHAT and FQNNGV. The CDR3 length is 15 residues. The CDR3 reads CASSLDRGTGNTIYF. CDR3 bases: TGTGCCAGCAGCTTAGACAGGGGGACTGGAAACACCATATATTTT.

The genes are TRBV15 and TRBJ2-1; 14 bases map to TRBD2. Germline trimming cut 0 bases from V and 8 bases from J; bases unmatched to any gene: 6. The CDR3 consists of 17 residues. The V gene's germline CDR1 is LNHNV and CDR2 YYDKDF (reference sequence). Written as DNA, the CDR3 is TGTGCCACCAGCAGAGAAGGACTAGCGGGAGGAAGGGATGAGCAGTTCTTC. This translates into CATSREGLAGGRDEQFF.

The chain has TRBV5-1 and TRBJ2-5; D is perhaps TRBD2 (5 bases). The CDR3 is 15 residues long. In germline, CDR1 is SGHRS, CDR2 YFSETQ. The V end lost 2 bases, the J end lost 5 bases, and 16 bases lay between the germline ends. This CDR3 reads CASSLARGGLETQYF. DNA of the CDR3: TGCGCCAGCAGCTTAGCACGGGGTGGGCTGGAGACCCAGTACTTC.